This T cell receptor (beta chain) was sequenced during a study of shared clonotypes between healthy human individuals (dated by TCRdb to the early 2020s). Regarding the research as a whole: A couple of women and a few men aged 18 to 49 years were included in the cohort. For each donor, CD4 naive and CD4 memory were each run on three plates, CD8 naive on two plates, and CD8 memory on one plate. Blood TCR repertoires of about 5 healthy adults were deeply sequenced to estimate repertoire size and the extent of clonotype sharing between individuals. Different laboratories and diverse techniques were used to prepare libraries and sequence TCR repertoires, to increase sequencing depth and limit assay-specific biases. Each donor's leukapheresis produced roughly between roughly 0.85 and 10 billion PBMCs.

For the CD8 naive samples, CD45RO-negative cells were positively selected for CCR7, yielding a CD45RA+CCR7+ population from which TemRA cells were excluded. The donors were healthy, HIV-negative adults with no recently reported acute infections or vaccinations. Only Caucasian adults living in Nashville, Tennessee, USA were represented among the donors. Blood was collected by leukapheresis, and PBMCs were isolated by Ficoll-Histopaque density gradient centrifugation and then cryopreserved in liquid nitrogen vapor phase. Purity and quantity of every magnetically sorted T cell population were checked by analytical flow cytometry. From each sorted fraction, genomic DNA was isolated and quantified by UV absorbance on a Nanodrop 2000c. V and J are truncated by 6 bases and 5 bases respectively, leaving an intervening sequence of 16 bases. The germline V gene supplies CDR1 MNHEY and CDR2 SVGAGI. Taken from cysteine to phenylalanine, the CDR3 has 14 residues. Of the read, only the CDR3 DNA is kept; its 42 bases are in frame from base 1.

Broader findings and caveats from the paper: Only blood was sampled, and tissue TCR repertoires likely differ from those in blood. Sharing across a few donors was observed for 5% to 6.5% of naive CD4, around 3.5% of naive CD8, 2% to 2.5% of memory CD4, and roughly 0.4% of memory CD8 clonotypes. Naive subsets generally had larger estimated clonotype richness than memory subsets. Incomplete sequencing was indicated by rarefaction of sorted-subset datasets, despite the large sequencing depth. Compared with non-shared clonotypes, the clonotypes found in all four sorted-subset donors had higher generation probabilities. Because the study included a small number of donors, the genetic and exposure-history diversity represented was limited. Pairwise subsampling led to the expectation that sequencing depth would affect the degree of clonotype sharing among donors.

Using the deep immunoSEQ assay, multiplex PCR amplified TCR CDR3 regions from genomic DNA. For each cell subset, the extracted genomic DNA was distributed evenly across all wells of several immunoSEQ 96-well plates, and each plate served as one replicate. Each replicate PCR for sorted subsets received about 180 ng genomic DNA, equal to about 30,000 T cell genomes. Purified libraries were quantified with a Qubit 3.0 fluorometer, sized on a Bioanalyzer 2100, and re-quantified with the KAPA Library Quantification kit. Each immunoSEQ 96-well plate was sequenced on its own single-read 150-cycle Illumina NextSeq 550 flow cell. Per the source publication's procedure: Because only junctional sequences without quality scores were contained in the immunoSEQ output, filtering matching that applied to full-length reads could not be performed. Sequences were annotated with PyIR, a Python wrapper for IgBLAST v1.9, and V/J genes and CDR3 were assigned using IMGT germline references. Reads were filtered out if the reads had weak V/J assignments (E-value above 1e-6), no CDR3, stop codons, out-of-frame junctions, or ambiguous translated residues. A V3J clonotype was defined by an identical inferred V gene, J gene, and CDR3 amino acid sequence. To compute the percentage overlap between repertoires, the number of shared unique clonotypes was divided by the size of the smaller repertoire. Three approaches were used to assess repertoire richness: RTK rarefaction, the Chao1 estimator, and Recon v2.1 estimates of unobserved clonotypes. OLGA was used to compute generation probabilities for all TCRbeta clonotypes that the gDNA method yielded from a few donors. What TCRdb holds here is the immuneACCESS table cut down to in-frame rearrangements. Part of the clones is not present; checked against another copy, under half of the missing clones reflect an unresolved V gene, and the others are unexplained. Clone size and V and J calls were adopted from that table, with D and trimming inferred from the DNA. The sample has around 1.9 million clones on record, 85% to 95% of them singletons. Roughly 1.7% of the sample lies in the top ten.

This clone was found once. Which antigen it targets is not known. Base qualities are missing; no much larger clone stands one base away. This receptor was taken from a man between 18 and 35 years old in good health. Some clones in this sample may be carry-over from other donors' samples. The V gene is TRBV6-5 and the J gene is TRBJ2-5; D gene: possibly TRBD1, on 5 matching bases. Sample: naive CD8+ T cells from PBMCs. According to the study, the label for this sample's cell subset or site signals: CD45RA+CCR7+. The DNA sequence reads TGTGCCAGCAGCAATCCAGGGTTGTTGGAGACCCAGTACTTC. Translated, it reads CASSNPGLLETQYF.